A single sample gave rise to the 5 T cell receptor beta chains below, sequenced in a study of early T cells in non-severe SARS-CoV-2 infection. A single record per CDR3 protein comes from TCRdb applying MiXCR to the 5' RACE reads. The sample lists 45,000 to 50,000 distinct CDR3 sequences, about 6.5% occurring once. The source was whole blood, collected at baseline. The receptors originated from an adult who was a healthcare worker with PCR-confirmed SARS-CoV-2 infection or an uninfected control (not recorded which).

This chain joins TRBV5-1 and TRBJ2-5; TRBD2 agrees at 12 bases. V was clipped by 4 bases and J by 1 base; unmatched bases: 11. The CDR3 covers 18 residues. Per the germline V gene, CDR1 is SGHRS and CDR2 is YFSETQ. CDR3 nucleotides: TGCGCCAGCAGCAAAACCGGACTAGCGGGGCGAACCCAAGAGACCCAGTACTTC. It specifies CASSKTGLAGRTQETQYF.

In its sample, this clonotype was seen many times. Written as DNA, the CDR3 is TGTGCCAGCAGCTCCCGAGGGGCTGAGCAGTTCTTC. Encoded protein: CASSSRGAEQFF. The chain combines TRBV9 with TRBJ2-1; the D call may be TRBD1 or TRBD2 (5 bases each). CDR1 and CDR2 (germline): SGDLS, YYNGEE. This CDR3 is 12 amino acids long. V dropped 4 bases and J dropped 9 bases, with 11 bases sitting between them.

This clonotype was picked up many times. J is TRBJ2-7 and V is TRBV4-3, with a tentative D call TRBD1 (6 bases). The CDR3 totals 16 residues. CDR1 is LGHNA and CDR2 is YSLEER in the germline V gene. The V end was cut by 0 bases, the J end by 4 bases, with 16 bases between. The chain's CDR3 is CASSQEVVQGTYEQYF. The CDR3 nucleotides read TGCGCCAGCAGCCAAGAAGTAGTACAGGGCACGTACGAGCAGTACTTC.

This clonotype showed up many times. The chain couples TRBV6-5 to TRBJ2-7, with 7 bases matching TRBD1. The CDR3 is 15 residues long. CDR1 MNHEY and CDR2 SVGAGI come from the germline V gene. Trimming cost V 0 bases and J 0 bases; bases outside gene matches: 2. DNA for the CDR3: TGTGCCAGCAGTTACTCCGGGGACAGCTCCTACGAGCAGTACTTC. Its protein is CASSYSGDSSYEQYF.

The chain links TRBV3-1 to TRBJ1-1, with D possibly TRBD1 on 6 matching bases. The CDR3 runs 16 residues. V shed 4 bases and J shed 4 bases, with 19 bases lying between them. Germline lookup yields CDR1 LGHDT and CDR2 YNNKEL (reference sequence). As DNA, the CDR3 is TGTGCCAGCAGCCCCCGGACAGCTGCGCGCCGCACTGAAGCTTTCTTT. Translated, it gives CASSPRTAARRTEAFF.